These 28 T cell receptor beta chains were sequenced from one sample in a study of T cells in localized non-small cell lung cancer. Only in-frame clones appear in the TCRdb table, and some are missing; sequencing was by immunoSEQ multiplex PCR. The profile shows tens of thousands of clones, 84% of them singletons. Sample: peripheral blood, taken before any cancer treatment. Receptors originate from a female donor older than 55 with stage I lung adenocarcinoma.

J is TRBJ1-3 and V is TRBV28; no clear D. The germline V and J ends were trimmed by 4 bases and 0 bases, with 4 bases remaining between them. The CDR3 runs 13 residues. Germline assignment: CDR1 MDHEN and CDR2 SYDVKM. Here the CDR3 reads CASSYLSGNTIYF. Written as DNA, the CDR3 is TGTGCCAGCAGTTATCTCTCTGGAAACACCATATATTTT.

The DNA of the CDR3 is TGTGCCAGCAGTTACTCATGGGGGCGTGTGGATCAGCCCCAGCATTTT. Translating it yields CASSYSWGRVDQPQHF. The J gene is TRBJ1-5, the V gene TRBV6-5, with a possible D match to TRBD1 (6 bases). The CDR3 spans 16 residues. Trimming shortened V by 0 bases and J by 5 bases, and 14 bases separated the two germline ends. The germline V gene has CDR1 MNHEY and CDR2 SVGAGI.

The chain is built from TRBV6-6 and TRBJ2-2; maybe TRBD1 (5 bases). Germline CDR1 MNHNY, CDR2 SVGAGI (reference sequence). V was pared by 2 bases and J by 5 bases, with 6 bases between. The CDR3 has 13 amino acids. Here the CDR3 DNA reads TGTGCCAGCAGTTACCCAGGGACCGGGGAGCTGTTTTTT. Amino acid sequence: CASSYPGTGELFF.

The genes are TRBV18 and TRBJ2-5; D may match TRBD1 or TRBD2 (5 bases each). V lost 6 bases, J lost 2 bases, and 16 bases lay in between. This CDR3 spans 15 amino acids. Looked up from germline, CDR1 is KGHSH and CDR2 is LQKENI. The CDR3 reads CASSLGAEAQETQYF. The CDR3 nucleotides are TGTGCCAGCTCTCTTGGGGCGGAGGCTCAAGAGACCCAGTACTTC.

The CDR3 DNA reads TGTGCCAGCAGCTTCAGCGGTCAGACCCAGTACTTC. Encoded protein: CASSFSGQTQYF. This sequence joins TRBV11-2 and TRBJ2-5, with D perhaps TRBD2 (5 bases). Germline V gene lookup returns CDR1 SGHAT and CDR2 FQNNGV. The CDR3 is made up of 12 amino acids. The germline V and J ends were trimmed by 3 bases and 6 bases, with 8 bases remaining between them.

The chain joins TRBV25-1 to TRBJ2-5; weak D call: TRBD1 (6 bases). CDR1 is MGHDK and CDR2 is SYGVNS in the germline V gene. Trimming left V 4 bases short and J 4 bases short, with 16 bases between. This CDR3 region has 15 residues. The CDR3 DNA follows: TGTGCCAGCAGTGGAACAGGGATCTTGGGAGAGACCCAGTACTTC. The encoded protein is CASSGTGILGETQYF.

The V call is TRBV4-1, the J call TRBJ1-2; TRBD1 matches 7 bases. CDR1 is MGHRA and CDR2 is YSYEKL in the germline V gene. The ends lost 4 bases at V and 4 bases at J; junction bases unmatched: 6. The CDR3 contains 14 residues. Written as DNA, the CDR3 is TGCGCCAGCAGCCTGACAGGGATTGGCTATGGCTACACCTTC. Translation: CASSLTGIGYGYTF.

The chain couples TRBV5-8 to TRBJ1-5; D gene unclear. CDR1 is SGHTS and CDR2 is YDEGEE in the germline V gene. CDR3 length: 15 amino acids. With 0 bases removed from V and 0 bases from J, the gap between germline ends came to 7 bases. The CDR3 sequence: CASSLERVSNQPQHF. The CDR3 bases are TGTGCCAGCAGCTTGGAGAGGGTTAGCAATCAGCCCCAGCATTTT.

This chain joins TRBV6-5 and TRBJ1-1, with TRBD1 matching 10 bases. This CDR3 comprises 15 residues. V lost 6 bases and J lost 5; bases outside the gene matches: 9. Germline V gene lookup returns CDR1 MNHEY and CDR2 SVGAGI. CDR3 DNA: TGTGCCAGCAGGAGACCTGGGACAGGGGCAACTGAAGCTTTCTTT. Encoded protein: CASRRPGTGATEAFF.

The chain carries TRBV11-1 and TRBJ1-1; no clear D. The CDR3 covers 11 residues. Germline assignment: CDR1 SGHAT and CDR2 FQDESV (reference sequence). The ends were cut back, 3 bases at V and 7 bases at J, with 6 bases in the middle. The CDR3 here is CASSFKDEAFF. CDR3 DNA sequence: TGTGCCAGCAGCTTTAAGGATGAAGCTTTCTTT.

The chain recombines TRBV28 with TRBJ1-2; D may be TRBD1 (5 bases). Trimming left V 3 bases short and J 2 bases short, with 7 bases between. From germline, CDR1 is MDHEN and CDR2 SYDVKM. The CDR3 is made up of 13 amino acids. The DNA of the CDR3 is TGTGCCAGCAGTTTGCCAGGGAACTATGGCTACACCTTC. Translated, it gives CASSLPGNYGYTF.

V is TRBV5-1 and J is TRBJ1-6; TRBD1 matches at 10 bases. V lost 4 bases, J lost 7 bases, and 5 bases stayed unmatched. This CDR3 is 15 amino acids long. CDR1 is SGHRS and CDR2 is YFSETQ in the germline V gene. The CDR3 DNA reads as TGCGCCAGCAGCCTACAGGGACAGGGGAATTCACCCCTCCACTTT. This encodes CASSLQGQGNSPLHF.

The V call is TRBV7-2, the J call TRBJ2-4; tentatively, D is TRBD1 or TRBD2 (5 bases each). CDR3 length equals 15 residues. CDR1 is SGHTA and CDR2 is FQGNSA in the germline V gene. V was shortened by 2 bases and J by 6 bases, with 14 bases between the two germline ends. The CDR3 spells CASSLLRGAGNIQYF. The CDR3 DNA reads TGTGCCAGCAGCTTACTCCGTGGGGCGGGAAACATTCAGTACTTC.

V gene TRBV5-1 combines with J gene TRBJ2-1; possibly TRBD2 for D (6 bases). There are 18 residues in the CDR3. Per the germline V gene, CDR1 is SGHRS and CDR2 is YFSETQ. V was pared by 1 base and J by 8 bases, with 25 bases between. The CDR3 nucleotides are TGCGCCAGCAGCTTGATGACCTGGATGGCGGGGACCGCTGATGAGCAGTTCTTC. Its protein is CASSLMTWMAGTADEQFF.

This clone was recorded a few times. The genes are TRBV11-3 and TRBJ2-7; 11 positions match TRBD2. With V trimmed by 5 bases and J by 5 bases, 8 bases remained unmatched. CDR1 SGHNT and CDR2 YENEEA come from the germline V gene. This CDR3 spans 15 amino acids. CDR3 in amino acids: CASSTRLAGLNEQYF. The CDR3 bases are TGTGCCAGCAGCACCCGACTAGCGGGGCTTAACGAGCAGTACTTC.

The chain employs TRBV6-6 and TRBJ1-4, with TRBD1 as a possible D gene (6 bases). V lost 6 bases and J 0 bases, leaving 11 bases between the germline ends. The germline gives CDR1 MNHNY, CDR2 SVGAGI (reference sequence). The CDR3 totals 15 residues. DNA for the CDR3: TGTGCCAGCAGCTCAGGGGCGGCAACTAATGAAAAACTGTTTTTT. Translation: CASSSGAATNEKLFF.

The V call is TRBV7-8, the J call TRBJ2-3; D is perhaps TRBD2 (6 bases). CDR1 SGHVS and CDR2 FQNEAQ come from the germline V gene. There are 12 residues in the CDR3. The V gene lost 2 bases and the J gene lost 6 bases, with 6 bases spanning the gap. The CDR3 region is CASSLSGDTQYF. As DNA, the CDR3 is TGTGCCAGCAGCTTAAGCGGGGATACGCAGTATTTT.

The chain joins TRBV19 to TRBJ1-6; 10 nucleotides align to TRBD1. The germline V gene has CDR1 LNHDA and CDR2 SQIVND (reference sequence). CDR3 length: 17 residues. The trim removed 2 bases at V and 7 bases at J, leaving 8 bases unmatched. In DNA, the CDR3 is TGTGCCAGTAGTATAAGAAATACGGGACAGGGGAATTCACCCCTCCACTTT. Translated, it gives CASSIRNTGQGNSPLHF.

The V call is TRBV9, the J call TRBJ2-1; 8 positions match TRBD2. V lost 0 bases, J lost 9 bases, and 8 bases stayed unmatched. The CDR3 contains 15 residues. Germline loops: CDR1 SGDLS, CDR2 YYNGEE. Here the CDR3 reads CASSVAVAGLREQFF. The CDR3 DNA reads TGTGCCAGCAGCGTAGCAGTAGCGGGGTTGCGTGAGCAGTTCTTC.

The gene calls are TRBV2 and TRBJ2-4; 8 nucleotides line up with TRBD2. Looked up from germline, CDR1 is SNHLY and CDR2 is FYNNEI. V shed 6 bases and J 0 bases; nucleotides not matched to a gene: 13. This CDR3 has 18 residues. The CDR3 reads CASSLLAGGLLAKNIQYF. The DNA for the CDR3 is TGTGCCAGCAGCCTCTTGGCGGGAGGTCTATTAGCCAAAAACATTCAGTACTTC.

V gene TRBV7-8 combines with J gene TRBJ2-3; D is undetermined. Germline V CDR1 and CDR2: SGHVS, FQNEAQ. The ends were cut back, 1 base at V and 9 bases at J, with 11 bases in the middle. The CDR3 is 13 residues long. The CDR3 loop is CASSLGGEQTQYF. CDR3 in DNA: TGTGCCAGCAGCTTAGGAGGAGAGCAAACGCAGTATTTT.

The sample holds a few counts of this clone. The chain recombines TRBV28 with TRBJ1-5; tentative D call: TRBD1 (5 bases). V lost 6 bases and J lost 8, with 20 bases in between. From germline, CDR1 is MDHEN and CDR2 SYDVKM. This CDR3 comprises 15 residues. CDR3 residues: CASRSLGTPVKPQHF. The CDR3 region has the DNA TGTGCCAGCAGGTCGCTCGGGACGCCGGTGAAGCCCCAGCATTTT.

Written as DNA, the CDR3 is TGTGCCAGCACCGGGACAGGGGTCTACACTGAAGCTTTCTTT. This encodes CASTGTGVYTEAFF. The V call is TRBV5-4, the J call TRBJ1-1, with TRBD1 matching over 10 bases. The CDR3 spans 14 residues. Trimming cost V 6 bases and J 3 bases; bases outside gene matches: 5. Germline CDR1 reads SGHNT; CDR2 reads YYREEE (reference sequence).

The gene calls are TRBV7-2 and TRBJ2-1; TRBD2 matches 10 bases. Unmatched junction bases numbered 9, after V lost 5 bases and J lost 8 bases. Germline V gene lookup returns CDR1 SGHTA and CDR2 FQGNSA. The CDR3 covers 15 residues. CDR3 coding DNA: TGTGCCAGCAGCGCCGCTAGCGGGAGATTGGATGAGCAGTTCTTC. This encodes CASSAASGRLDEQFF.

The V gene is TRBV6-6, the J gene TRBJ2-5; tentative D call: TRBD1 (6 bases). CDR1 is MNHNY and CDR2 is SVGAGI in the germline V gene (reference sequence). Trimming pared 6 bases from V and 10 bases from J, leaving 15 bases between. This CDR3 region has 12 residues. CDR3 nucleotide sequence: TGTGCCAGCAGAACCGCCCAGGGGATCCAGTACTTC. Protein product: CASRTAQGIQYF.

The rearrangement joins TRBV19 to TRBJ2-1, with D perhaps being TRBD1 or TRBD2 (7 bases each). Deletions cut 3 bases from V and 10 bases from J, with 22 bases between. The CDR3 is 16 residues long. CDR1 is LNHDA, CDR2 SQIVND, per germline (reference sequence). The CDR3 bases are TGTGCCAGTAGTATGGAGGGGAGGGGGCCCAAAGGGGAGCAGTTCTTC. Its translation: CASSMEGRGPKGEQFF.

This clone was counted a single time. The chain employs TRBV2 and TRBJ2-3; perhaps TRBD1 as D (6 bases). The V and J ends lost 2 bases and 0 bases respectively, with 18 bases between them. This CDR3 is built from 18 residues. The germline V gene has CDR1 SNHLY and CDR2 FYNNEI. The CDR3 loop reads CASSESGQNHLSTDTQYF. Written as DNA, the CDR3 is TGTGCCAGCAGTGAATCAGGACAGAACCATCTTAGCACAGATACGCAGTATTTT.

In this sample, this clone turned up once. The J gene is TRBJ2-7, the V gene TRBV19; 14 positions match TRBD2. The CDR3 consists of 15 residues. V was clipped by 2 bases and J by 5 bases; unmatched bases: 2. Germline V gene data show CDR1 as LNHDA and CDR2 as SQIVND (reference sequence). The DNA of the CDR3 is TGTGCCAGTAGTATAAGACTAGCGGGAGGGCACGAGCAGTACTTC. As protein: CASSIRLAGGHEQYF.